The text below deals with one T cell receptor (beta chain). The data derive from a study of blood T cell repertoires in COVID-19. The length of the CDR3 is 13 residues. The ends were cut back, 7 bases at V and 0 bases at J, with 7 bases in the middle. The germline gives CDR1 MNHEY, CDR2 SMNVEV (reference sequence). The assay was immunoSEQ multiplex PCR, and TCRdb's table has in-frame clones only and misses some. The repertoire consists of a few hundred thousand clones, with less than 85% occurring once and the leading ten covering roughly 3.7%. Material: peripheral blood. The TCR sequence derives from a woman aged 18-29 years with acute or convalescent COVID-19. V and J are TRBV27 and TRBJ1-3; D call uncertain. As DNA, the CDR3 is TGTGCCAGCAAGACAATCTCTGGAAACACCATATATTTT. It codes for CASKTISGNTIYF.